These 18 T cell receptor beta chains originate from one sample sequenced in a study of blood T cells in healthy people across ages. Then a second PCR, running roughly 7 to 11 cycles, was carried out with a sample-barcoded 5' primer and a J-beta primer mix. MiXCR, run by TCRdb on the 5' RACE reads, gives a single entry per CDR3 protein. The sample records 1.5 million to 2 million distinct CDR3 sequences, about two fifths being singletons. The specimen was blood. All receptors derive from a human donor in good health.

This clonotype was seen repeatedly, ten times or more. At one boundary the junction diverges from the germline segment, which might be a read error. The rearrangement uses TRBV7-7 and TRBJ2-3; 10 bases line up with TRBD2. The CDR3 totals 15 residues. CDR1 is SSHAT and CDR2 is FNYEAQ in the germline V gene (reference sequence). CDR3 sequence (DNA): TGTGCTAGCAGCTTTGCTAGCGGGGGAATAGATACGCAGTATTTT. Translation: CASSFASGGIDTQYF. The full variable domain, with the rest looked up from reference TRBV7-7 and TRBJ2-3, is GAGVSQSPRYKVTKRGQDVTLRCDPISSHATLYWYQQALGQGPEFLTYFNYEAQPDKSGLPSDRFSAERPEGSISTLTIQRTEQRDSAMYRCASSFASGGIDTQYFGPGTRLTVL.

The chain has TRBV7-2 and TRBJ2-3; 9 positions match TRBD1. The CDR3 covers 16 residues. The germline gives CDR1 SGHTA, CDR2 FQGNSA. V dropped 3 bases and J dropped 6; count of bases not matched to a gene: 10. CDR3 DNA: TGTGCCAGCAGCTTGACAACGGGACAGGGTACCGATACGCAGTATTTT. This gives the protein CASSLTTGQGTDTQYF.

This CDR3 reads CATSRDGYKSGTGLGYTF. CDR3 coding DNA: TGTGCCACCAGCAGAGATGGGTATAAATCGGGGACAGGACTTGGCTACACCTTC. The rearrangement joins TRBV15 to TRBJ1-2; TRBD1 matches 8 bases. V shed 0 bases and J 7 bases; nucleotides not matched to a gene: 16. From germline, CDR1 is LNHNV and CDR2 YYDKDF (reference sequence). This CDR3 has 18 residues.

The chain is built from TRBV28 and TRBJ1-2; the D gene is possibly TRBD1 (6 bases). The germline V and J ends were trimmed by 7 bases and 8 bases, with 20 bases remaining between them. In germline, CDR1 is MDHEN, CDR2 SYDVKM. This CDR3 is 14 amino acids long. The DNA of the CDR3 is TGTGCCAGCAAGGGGGGCGTAGGGGGACGCGGCTACACCTTC. As protein: CASKGGVGGRGYTF.

The V call is TRBV29-1, the J call TRBJ1-3; a weak D match, TRBD1 (5 bases). Per germline, CDR1 SQVTM and CDR2 ANQGSEA. Trimming pared 3 bases from V and 1 base from J, leaving 10 bases between. The CDR3 has 14 residues. This CDR3 reads CSVDHGGSGNTIYF. Here the CDR3 DNA reads TGCAGCGTTGATCACGGGGGATCTGGAAACACCATATATTTT.

This clonotype was seen only a few times. V and J are TRBV2 and TRBJ2-4; a possible D gene is TRBD2 (7 bases). The J call is in doubt because the DNA end fits TRBJ2-5 better. Germline CDR1 reads SNHLY; CDR2 reads FYNNEI. CDR3 size: 15 residues. CDR3 DNA: TGTGCCACCACAGCACGTGGGGGGGCAGGAGAGACCCAGTACTTC. Its protein product is CATTARGGAGETQYF.

This clonotype has only a few counts. The V and J genes are TRBV20-1 and TRBJ1-4, with D perhaps TRBD1 (6 bases). Germline V CDR1 and CDR2: DFQATT, SNEGSKA (reference sequence). CDR3 length equals 14 residues. The V end was cut by 5 bases, the J end by 6 bases, with 16 bases between. The CDR3, as DNA: TGCAGTGCTCAAAGGGCAGGGGTCGATGAAAAACTGTTTTTT. It codes for CSAQRAGVDEKLFF.

This clonotype has just a few counts. The chain couples TRBV12-3 or TRBV12-4 to TRBJ2-5; no clear D gene. Trimming shortened V by 7 bases and J by 2 bases, and 11 bases separated the two germline ends. This CDR3 contains 13 residues. This CDR3 is CASTTEGQETQYF. As DNA, the CDR3 is TGTGCCAGCACCACAGAAGGGCAAGAGACCCAGTACTTC.

J is TRBJ1-4 and V is TRBV5-1; a possible D gene is TRBD1 (5 bases). The CDR3 runs to 13 residues. Trimming stripped 7 bases from V and 6 bases from J, with 13 bases between. Per the germline V gene, CDR1 is SGHRS and CDR2 is YFSETQ. CDR3 amino acids: CASADSHYEKLFF. The CDR3 nucleotides read TGCGCCAGCGCTGACAGCCACTATGAAAAACTGTTTTTT.

This chain uses TRBV25-1 with TRBJ1-2; no definite D call. V lost 7 bases and J 5 bases, leaving 14 bases between the germline ends. The CDR3 contains 13 residues. Germline V gene sequence: CDR1 MGHDK, CDR2 SYGVNS. DNA for the CDR3: TGTGCCAGCACTGGGCAGCAAGTATATGGCTACACCTTC. As protein: CASTGQQVYGYTF.

There are many counts of this clonotype. The V gene is TRBV28, the J gene TRBJ2-7; D gene unclear. CDR3 length equals 11 residues. Deletions cut 10 bases from V and 3 bases from J, with 10 bases between. Germline loops: CDR1 MDHEN, CDR2 SYDVKM. CDR3 coding DNA: TGTGCCACCTCGACGGTCTACGAGCAGTACTTC. Translation gives CATSTVYEQYF.

The rearrangement joins TRBV6-6 to TRBJ2-1; 13 bases are shared with TRBD2. CDR3 length: 17 residues. Germline V gene sequence: CDR1 MNHNY, CDR2 SVGAGI (reference sequence). V lost 0 bases to trimming and J lost 7 bases; unmatched junction nucleotides: 6. The CDR3 here is CASSYSPTSGGKNEQFF. The DNA of the CDR3 is TGTGCCAGCAGTTACTCCCCGACTAGCGGGGGGAAAAATGAGCAGTTCTTC.

The CDR3, as DNA: TGTGCCAGCAGCTCTAGCGGGGGGTTTAGAGAGACCCAGTACTTC. As protein: CASSSSGGFRETQYF. The rearrangement joins TRBV4-2 to TRBJ2-5, with TRBD2 matching over 11 bases. The germline gives CDR1 LGHNA, CDR2 YNFKEQ. V lost 5 bases and J lost 4; bases outside the gene matches: 6. CDR3 length: 15 amino acids.

CDR3 in amino acids: CASVVSPEDGANVLTF. For the CDR3, the DNA is TGCGCCAGCGTGGTGAGCCCAGAGGATGGGGCCAACGTCCTGACTTTC. This chain links TRBV5-1 with TRBJ2-6; D not certain. There are 16 residues in the CDR3. The germline V and J ends were trimmed by 7 bases and 3 bases, with 17 bases remaining between them. Germline CDR1 is SGHRS and CDR2 is YFSETQ. Supplemented by reference TRBV5-1 and TRBJ2-6, the full variable domain reads KAGVTQTPRYLIKTRGQQVTLSCSPISGHRSVSWYQQTPGQGLQFLFEYFSETQRNKGNFPGRFSGRQFSNSRSEMNVSTLELGDSALYLCASVVSPEDGANVLTFGAGSRLTVL.

Regarding this clonotype: Compared with germline, one end of the junction differs, possibly owing to a read error. This chain joins TRBV5-1 and TRBJ1-1; weak D call: TRBD1 (6 bases). The CDR3 sequence is 15 residues long. CDR1 is SGHRS, CDR2 YFSETQ, per germline. CDR3: CAGSGGGNLNTEAFF. Written as DNA, the CDR3 is TGCGCCGGCAGCGGGGGCGGGAACTTGAACACTGAAGCTTTCTTT.

The rearrangement uses TRBV10-3 and TRBJ1-2, with D possibly matching TRBD1 (5 bases). The CDR3 runs 16 residues. Per the germline V gene, CDR1 is ENHRY and CDR2 is SYGVKD. Trimming took off 8 bases at V and 0 bases at J, with 19 bases between the two ends. In DNA, the CDR3 is TGTGCCATCTCATGGGGACCGCTGCGCCCTAACTATGGCTACACCTTC. This gives the protein CAISWGPLRPNYGYTF.

As concerns this clonotype: One end of the junction is discordant with germline, which a read error may explain. The rearrangement links TRBV12-3 or TRBV12-4 to TRBJ2-7; no definite D call. This CDR3 spans 12 amino acids. CDR3 in amino acids: CASSLLSHEQYF. The CDR3, as DNA: TGTGCCAGCAGTTTACTCTCCCACGAGCAGTACTTC.

The chain uses TRBV10-3 and TRBJ1-1, with 9 bases matching TRBD1. The V segment lost 0 bases and the J segment 6 bases; nucleotides outside the gene matches: 2. There are 14 residues in the CDR3. CDR1 ENHRY and CDR2 SYGVKD come from the germline V gene. The CDR3 here is CAISESRQGAEAFF. The CDR3 DNA follows: TGTGCCATCAGTGAGTCGAGACAGGGGGCTGAAGCTTTCTTT.